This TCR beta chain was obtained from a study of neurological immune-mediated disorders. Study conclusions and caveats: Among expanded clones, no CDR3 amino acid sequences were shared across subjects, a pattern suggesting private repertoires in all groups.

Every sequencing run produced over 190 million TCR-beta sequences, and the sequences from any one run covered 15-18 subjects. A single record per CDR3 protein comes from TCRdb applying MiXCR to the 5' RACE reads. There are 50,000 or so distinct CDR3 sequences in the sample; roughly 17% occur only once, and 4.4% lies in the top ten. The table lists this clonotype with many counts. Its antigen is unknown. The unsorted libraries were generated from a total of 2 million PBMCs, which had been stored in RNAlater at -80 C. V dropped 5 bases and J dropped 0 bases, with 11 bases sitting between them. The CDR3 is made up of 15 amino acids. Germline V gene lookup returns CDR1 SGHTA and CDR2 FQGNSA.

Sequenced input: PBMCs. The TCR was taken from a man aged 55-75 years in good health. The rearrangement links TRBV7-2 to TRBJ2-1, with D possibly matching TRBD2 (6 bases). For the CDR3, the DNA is TGTGCCAGCAGCACCGGGAGAGTCTCCTACAATGAGCAGTTCTTC. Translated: CASSTGRVSYNEQFF.